This TCR beta chain was captured by sequencing in a study of blood T cell repertoires in COVID-19. Study-level background: COVID-19 samples from acute and convalescent phases originated in the United States, Italy and Spain. From T cells, B-cell-depleted T cells, or PBMCs came the material, which was cDNA or gDNA.

In the authors' workflow: Reference gene primer amplification yielded estimated nucleated cell counts. The protocol was immunoSEQ multiplex PCR, while the TCRdb copy is restricted to in-frame clones and leaves out a portion. The V and J calls and clone size were taken over from that table, and D and trimming were inferred from the DNA. Of 10,000 to 15,000 clones in the sample, around 80% were seen once. The specimen sequenced was peripheral blood. This clonotype was obtained from a man aged 80 or over with acute or convalescent COVID-19.

Written as DNA, the CDR3 is TGTGCCAGCAGCCCCTCTGCCTACGAGCAGTACTTC. Residues: CASSPSAYEQYF. The chain joins TRBV11-2 to TRBJ2-7; D is undetermined. The germline V and J ends were trimmed by 5 bases and 2 bases, with 7 bases remaining between them. The germline gives CDR1 SGHAT, CDR2 FQNNGV. The CDR3 spans 12 residues.